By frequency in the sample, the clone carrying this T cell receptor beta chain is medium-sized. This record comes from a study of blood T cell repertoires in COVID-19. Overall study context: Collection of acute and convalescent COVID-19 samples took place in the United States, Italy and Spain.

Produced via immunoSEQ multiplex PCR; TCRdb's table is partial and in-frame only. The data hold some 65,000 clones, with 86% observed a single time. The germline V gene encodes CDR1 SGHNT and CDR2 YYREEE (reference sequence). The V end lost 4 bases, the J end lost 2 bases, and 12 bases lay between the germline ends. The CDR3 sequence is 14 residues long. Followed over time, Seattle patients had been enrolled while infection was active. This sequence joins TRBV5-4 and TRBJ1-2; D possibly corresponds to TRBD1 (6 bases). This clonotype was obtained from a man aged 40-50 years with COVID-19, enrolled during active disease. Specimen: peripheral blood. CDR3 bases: TGTGCCAGCAGCCCGGACAGCACAAACTATGGCTACACCTTC. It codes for CASSPDSTNYGYTF.